This T cell receptor beta chain was sequenced during a study of beta chain features in type 1 diabetes. Findings and limits, study-wide: There was a moderate but significant shortening of TCRB CDR3s in all four CD4+ subsets of Type 1 diabetes patients.

Isolated RNA was reverse transcribed in full, so expressed TCRB transcripts were sequenced. Assay: immunoSEQ multiplex PCR; the TCRdb copy retains only in-frame clones and omits some. The table records about 15,000 clones, 55% to 70% of them present only once. The CDR3 length is 14 residues. From germline, CDR1 is MNHEY and CDR2 SMNVEV (reference sequence). The V segment lost 6 bases and the J segment 2 bases; nucleotides outside the gene matches: 4. Of note for this clone: Its antigen is not known.

Based on CD45RO/CCR7/CD25/CD127/CD95/CD27, CD4+ regulatory, stem cell-like memory, naive and central memory cells were sorted. The chain is built from TRBV27 and TRBJ2-1; TRBD2 aligns across 7 bases. The receptor was isolated from a woman in her late teens or twenties with type 1 diabetes. The sample taken for sequencing was stem cell memory CD4+ T cells from blood. In DNA, the CDR3 is TGTGCCAGCAGGACCGCGGGGGCCTACAATGAGCAGTTCTTC. This encodes CASRTAGAYNEQFF.